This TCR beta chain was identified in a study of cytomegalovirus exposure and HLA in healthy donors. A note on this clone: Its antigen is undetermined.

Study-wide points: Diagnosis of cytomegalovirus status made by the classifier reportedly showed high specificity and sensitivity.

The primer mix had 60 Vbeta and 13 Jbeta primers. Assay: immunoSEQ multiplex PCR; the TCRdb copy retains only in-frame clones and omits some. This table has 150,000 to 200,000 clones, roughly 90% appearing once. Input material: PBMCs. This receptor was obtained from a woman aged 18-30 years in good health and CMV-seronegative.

The DNA of the CDR3 is TGTGCCAGCAGCCCCTGGGGGGGGACGGCCGAGCAGTACTTC. Its translation: CASSPWGGTAEQYF. The J gene is TRBJ2-7, the V gene TRBV11-3; TRBD2 matches 7 bases. The V and J ends lost 5 bases and 6 bases, in that order; junction bases with no gene match: 10. Germline V gives CDR1 SGHNT, CDR2 YENEEA. The CDR3 runs 14 residues.